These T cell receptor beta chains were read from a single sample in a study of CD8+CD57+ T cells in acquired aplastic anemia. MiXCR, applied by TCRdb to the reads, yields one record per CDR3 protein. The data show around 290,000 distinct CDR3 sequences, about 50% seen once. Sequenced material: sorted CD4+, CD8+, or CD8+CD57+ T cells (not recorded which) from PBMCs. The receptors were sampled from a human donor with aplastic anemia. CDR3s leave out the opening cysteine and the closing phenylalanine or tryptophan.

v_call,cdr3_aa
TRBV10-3,AIRDSGRDEQF
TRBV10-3,AISGGQGGRSTEAF
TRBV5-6,ASSPPPPSYSYEQY
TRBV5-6,ASSNRGLAGVGEQY
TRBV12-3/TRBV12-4,ASSFTGGTDTQY
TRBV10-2,ASRAAAGPYNEQF
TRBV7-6,ASSFRDTEAF
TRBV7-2,ASSLRPTSGGFSYEQY
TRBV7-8,ASSQGVSGNTIY
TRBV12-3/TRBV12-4,ASSLRAAGYEQY
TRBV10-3,AISDGGLGAAF
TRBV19,AISTGEIHEQF
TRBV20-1,SAGRPLAGYNEQF
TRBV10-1,ASIRSSGGYNEQF
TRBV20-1,SANSGYYYGYT
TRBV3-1,ASSKTGLTTEAF
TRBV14,ASSQALAGAQF
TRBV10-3,AISDYYEQY
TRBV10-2,ASSDGQGIRNQPQH
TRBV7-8,ASSLWDRATYEQY
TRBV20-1,SARRQGNTGELF
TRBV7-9,ASSLFYEQY
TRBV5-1,ASSDRGSGVYEQY
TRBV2,ASSEGDNEKLF
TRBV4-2,ASSQDMEVTEAF
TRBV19,ASSMSLAGNGIQY
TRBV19,ASCRQASSYEQY
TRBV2,ASMARFNQPQH
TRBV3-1,ASSQTGFNQPQH
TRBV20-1,SATRQGNTEAF
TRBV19,ASSHTTGHFYGYT
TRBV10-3,AITRTGSSYEQY
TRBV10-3,AISELDPILGGYGYT
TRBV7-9,ASSPGTGSTDTQY
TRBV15,ATSRDSGDHTNEQL
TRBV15,ATSRDPRQGRRYT
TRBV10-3,AISVGLAGRNEQF
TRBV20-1,SARTSSGELF
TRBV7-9,ASSLTTSRGGSYEQY
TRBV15,ATSPGTGGLPYEQY
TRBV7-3,ASSLGGPKASVYNEQF